This T cell receptor (beta chain) was identified in a study of blood T cell repertoires in COVID-19. Study-wide background: The study drew acute and convalescent COVID-19 samples from the United States, Italy and Spain. T cells, B-cell-depleted T cells, or PBMCs supplied cDNA or gDNA.

Per the original data handling: Researchers report that nucleated cell counts were estimated from reference gene primer amplification. Sequencing used immunoSEQ multiplex PCR; TCRdb keeps in-frame clones, though not all of them. Clonal size and the V and J genes are those of that table, whereas D and trimming came from the DNA. The sample contains hundreds of thousands of clones, 88% of which appear only once. Trimming cost V 6 bases and J 0 bases, with 12 bases left between them. The CDR3 has 15 amino acids. The germline gives CDR1 MNHEY, CDR2 SVGAGI. This clone was observed a handful of times. Distinct nucleotide sequences in the sample also encode this CDR3. No more than 2 weeks before study entry, exposed participants had met a case of COVID-19.

Sample: PBMCs or T cells enriched from blood (not recorded which). The source of this sequence is a woman aged 18-35 years who had been exposed to COVID-19. The V gene is TRBV6-5, the J gene TRBJ1-5, with D hard to call. In nucleotides, the CDR3 is TGTGCCAGCAGCCGTCAAGCATATAGCAATCAGCCCCAGCATTTT. Protein sequence: CASSRQAYSNQPQHF.